A single sample gave rise to the 17 T cell receptor beta chains below, sequenced in a study of T cell responses to AZD1222 COVID-19 vaccine. Profiled with immunoSEQ multiplex PCR; TCRdb holds only in-frame clones, not every one. The table records 90,000 to 150,000 clones, approximately 84% of them present only once. The sample in question was peripheral blood, obtained on day 0 of AZD1222 vaccination. These receptors came from an adult in good health.

V is TRBV3-1 (or the pseudogene TRBV3-2) and J is TRBJ2-7; D gene uncertain. Germline CDR1 is LGHDT and CDR2 is YNNKEL (reference sequence). This CDR3 comprises 16 residues. V was clipped by 0 bases and J by 2 bases, with 14 bases between them. This CDR3 is CASSQDRAVPTYEQYF. The CDR3, as DNA: TGTGCCAGCAGCCAAGATCGGGCAGTGCCTACCTACGAGCAGTACTTC.

This sequence joins TRBV5-1 and TRBJ1-4, with D unclear. CDR3 size: 15 residues. The germline V and J ends were trimmed by 5 bases and 5 bases, with 16 bases remaining between them. Germline V gene sequence: CDR1 SGHRS, CDR2 YFSETQ. The DNA for the CDR3 is TGCGCCAGCAGGGCTGTGGGCAACTCAAATGAAAAACTGTTTTTT. Translation: CASRAVGNSNEKLFF.

V and J are TRBV28 and TRBJ2-3; D is possibly TRBD2 (7 bases). V lost 2 bases to trimming and J lost 5 bases, with 14 bases between them. Germline CDR1 MDHEN, CDR2 SYDVKM. The CDR3 runs to 15 residues. The CDR3 DNA sequence: TGTGCCAGCAGTTTAGCAAGGGGGAGGGTAGATACGCAGTATTTT. Its translation: CASSLARGRVDTQYF.

This clone came up a few times. The V call is TRBV6-5, the J call TRBJ1-5, with 7 nucleotides matching TRBD1. CDR3 length: 15 amino acids. The V segment lost 7 bases and the J segment 2 bases; nucleotides outside the gene matches: 8. Germline CDR1 reads MNHEY; CDR2 reads SVGAGI. The CDR3 DNA sequence: TGTGCCAGCAATCCAGGGGGTTCGGGCAATCAGCCCCAGCATTTT. Protein sequence: CASNPGGSGNQPQHF.

The genes are TRBV7-2 and TRBJ2-5; D not certain. Trimming took 5 bases from V and 5 from J, leaving 6 bases between them. CDR3 length: 11 amino acids. The germline CDR1 and CDR2 sequences are SGHTA and FQGNSA. CDR3 bases: TGTGCCAGCAGCATCAAGGAGACCCAGTACTTC. Its protein is CASSIKETQYF.

V is TRBV28 and J is TRBJ2-7; perhaps D is TRBD1 or TRBD2 (6 bases each). The CDR3 contains 13 residues. V was trimmed by 6 bases and J by 2 bases, leaving 11 bases between them. Germline V gene lookup returns CDR1 MDHEN and CDR2 SYDVKM. The CDR3 sequence: CASRTGATYEQYF. The CDR3 DNA is TGTGCCAGCAGGACGGGGGCGACCTACGAGCAGTACTTC.

The rearrangement uses TRBV6-6 and TRBJ1-1; possible D gene TRBD1, 5 bases. Deletions cut 2 bases from V and 3 bases from J, with 10 bases between. Germline V gives CDR1 MNHNY, CDR2 SVGAGI (reference sequence). The CDR3 is made up of 14 amino acids. The CDR3 DNA reads TGTGCCAGCAGTTACGTGGGAGGGGACACTGAAGCTTTCTTT. This codes for CASSYVGGDTEAFF.

This chain connects TRBV5-1 to TRBJ2-5; 9 bases are a match to TRBD2. Per the germline V gene, CDR1 is SGHRS and CDR2 is YFSETQ. J gave up 5 bases and V 4 bases, and 12 bases lay outside the gene matches. This CDR3 contains 16 residues. CDR3 protein: CASSQLAGTSGETQYF. In DNA form, the CDR3 reads TGCGCCAGCAGCCAGCTAGCGGGGACCTCCGGGGAGACCCAGTACTTC.

This clone was observed a few times. V gene TRBV29-1 combines with J gene TRBJ2-7; 8 nucleotides align to TRBD2. J gave up 2 bases and V 4 bases, and 4 bases lay outside the gene matches. The CDR3 runs to 13 residues. CDR1 SQVTM and CDR2 ANQGSEA come from the germline V gene. The CDR3 here is CSVGGRPPYEQYF. The DNA for the CDR3 is TGCAGCGTTGGCGGGAGGCCCCCCTACGAGCAGTACTTC.

CDR3 nucleotide sequence: TGTGCCAGCTCACCAGATTTGGCGGGGAAGACCCAGTACTTC. Its translation is CASSPDLAGKTQYF. This chain uses TRBV18 with TRBJ2-5, with D perhaps TRBD2 (6 bases). The CDR3 loop spans 14 amino acids. CDR1 is KGHSH and CDR2 is LQKENI in the germline V gene. V lost 2 bases to trimming and J lost 6 bases, with 13 bases between them. Drawing the rest from reference TRBV18 and TRBJ2-5, the complete variable domain is NAGVMQNPRHLVRRRGQEARLRCSPMKGHSHVYWYRQLPEEGLKFMVYLQKENIIDESGMPKERFSAEFPKEGPSILRIQQVVRGDSAAYFCASSPDLAGKTQYFGPGTRLLVL.

The chain recombines TRBV10-1 with TRBJ2-7, with 13 bases fitting TRBD2. V dropped 3 bases and J dropped 7; count of bases not matched to a gene: 9. This CDR3 region has 16 residues. Germline V CDR1 and CDR2: WNHNN, SYGVQD (reference sequence). The CDR3 region is CASSDPGLAGVGEQYF. As DNA, the CDR3 is TGCGCCAGCAGTGATCCCGGACTAGCGGGAGTAGGGGAGCAGTACTTC.

This clone occurred once. The chain combines TRBV24-1 with TRBJ2-3, with 9 bases aligning to TRBD1. V was clipped by 4 bases and J by 1 base; unmatched bases: 2. Germline assignment: CDR1 KGHDR and CDR2 SFDVKD. The CDR3 runs 15 residues. The chain's CDR3 is CATSERDRGTDTQYF. The CDR3 nucleotides read TGTGCCACCAGTGAAAGGGACAGGGGCACAGATACGCAGTATTTT.

The rearrangement uses TRBV3-1 (or the pseudogene TRBV3-2) and TRBJ1-5; no definite D call. Between the trimmed V and J ends, which lost 4 bases and 5 bases, there was a span of 6 bases. The CDR3 is 12 residues long. Germline V CDR1 and CDR2: LGHDT, YNNKEL (reference sequence). For the CDR3, the DNA is TGTGCCAGCAGCCCCGGCGATCAGCCCCAGCATTTT. Its translation is CASSPGDQPQHF.

CDR3 region: CASSPRTDNNSPLHF. Written as DNA, the CDR3 is TGTGCCAGCTCACCTCGGACGGATAATAATTCACCCCTCCACTTT. The rearrangement uses TRBV18 and TRBJ1-6, with D uncertain. V gave up 3 bases and J gave up 5 bases, with 11 bases separating them. The CDR3 extends over 15 amino acids. CDR1 and CDR2 from the germline V gene are KGHSH and LQKENI.

This clone was observed a handful of times. The V gene is TRBV7-6, the J gene TRBJ2-1, with 11 bases identical to TRBD2. The V segment lost 4 bases and the J segment 2 bases; nucleotides outside the gene matches: 1. The CDR3 extends over 15 amino acids. The germline CDR1 and CDR2 sequences are SGHVS and FNYEAQ. The CDR3 DNA follows: TGTGCCAGCAGCTGGACTAGCGGGCCCTACAATGAGCAGTTCTTC. Protein: CASSWTSGPYNEQFF. Variable domain in full (rest from reference TRBV7-6 and TRBJ2-1): GAGVSQSPRYKVTKRGQDVALRCDPISGHVSLYWYRQALGQGPEFLTYFNYEAQQDKSGLPNDRFSAERPEGSISTLTIQRTEQRDSAMYRCASSWTSGPYNEQFFGPGTRLTVL.

This CDR3 is CASSRDSVDNEQFF. The CDR3 region has the DNA TGTGCCAGCAGCCGGGACTCCGTTGACAATGAGCAGTTCTTC. The chain has TRBV11-3 and TRBJ2-1; TRBD2 is a possible D gene (6 bases). This CDR3 is built from 14 residues. Germline V gene lookup returns CDR1 SGHNT and CDR2 YENEEA. The V end lost 5 bases, the J end lost 5 bases, and 13 bases lay between the germline ends. The full variable domain, in which reference TRBV11-3 and TRBJ2-1 provide the parts outside the CDR3, is EAGVVQSPRYKIIEKKQPVAFWCNPISGHNTLYWYLQNLGQGPELLIRYENEEAVDDSQLPKDRFSAERLKGVDSTLKIQPAELGDSAVYLCASSRDSVDNEQFFGPGTRLTVL.

This clone was counted between two and nine times. V is TRBV4-1 and J is TRBJ2-7; D is perhaps TRBD1 (6 bases). V shed 1 base and J shed 4 bases, with 17 bases lying between them. CDR1 MGHRA and CDR2 YSYEKL come from the germline V gene. The CDR3 extends over 16 amino acids. The CDR3 sequence is CASSQVARGMGYEQYF. As DNA, the CDR3 is TGCGCCAGCAGCCAAGTCGCGAGGGGGATGGGATACGAGCAGTACTTC.